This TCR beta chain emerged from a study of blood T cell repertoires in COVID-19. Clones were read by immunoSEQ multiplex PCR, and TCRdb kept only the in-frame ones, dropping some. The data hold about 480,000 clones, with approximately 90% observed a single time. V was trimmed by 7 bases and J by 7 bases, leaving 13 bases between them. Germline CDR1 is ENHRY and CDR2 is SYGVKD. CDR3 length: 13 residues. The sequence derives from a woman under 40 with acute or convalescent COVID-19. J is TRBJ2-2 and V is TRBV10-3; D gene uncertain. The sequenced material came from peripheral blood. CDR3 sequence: CAITPTVNGELFF. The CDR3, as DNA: TGTGCCATCACCCCTACAGTTAACGGGGAGCTGTTTTTT.